The clone carrying this T cell receptor beta chain turned up a few times. Its specificity is unknown. The source of the sample is a study of T-cell memory formation after mild COVID-19. Study-level points and caveats: Clones which contracted sat mainly in CM and EM if CD4+, and in EMRA if CD8+. The authors left the SARS-CoV-2 specificity of second-wave clones peaking on day 37 unconfirmed. Clones contracting across day 15 to 85 had a balanced CD4/CD8 profile; later expanding clones leaned CD4+.

After 5'RACE with constant-segment primers, TCR alpha and TCR beta cDNA libraries carrying sample barcodes and UMIs were obtained. Using its own MiXCR run on the 5' RACE reads, TCRdb lists one record per CDR3 protein. The sample has about 180,000 distinct CDR3 sequences, about 18% seen once. With 1 base removed from V and 2 bases from J, the gap between germline ends came to 18 bases. The CDR3 totals 17 residues. The germline CDR1 and CDR2 sequences are LGHNA and YNFKEQ. The TCR sequence derives from a man younger than 30 who had mild COVID-19 (a few samples of this study predate the infection). Cell type and time point are not known. The J gene is TRBJ2-7, the V gene TRBV4-2, with D uncertain. Sequencing input: PBMCs or a T cell subset sorted from them (not recorded which). CDR3 in amino acids: CASSQGDWSERTYEQYF. For the CDR3, the DNA is TGTGCCAGCAGCCAAGGGGATTGGTCAGAAAGAACCTACGAGCAGTACTTC.